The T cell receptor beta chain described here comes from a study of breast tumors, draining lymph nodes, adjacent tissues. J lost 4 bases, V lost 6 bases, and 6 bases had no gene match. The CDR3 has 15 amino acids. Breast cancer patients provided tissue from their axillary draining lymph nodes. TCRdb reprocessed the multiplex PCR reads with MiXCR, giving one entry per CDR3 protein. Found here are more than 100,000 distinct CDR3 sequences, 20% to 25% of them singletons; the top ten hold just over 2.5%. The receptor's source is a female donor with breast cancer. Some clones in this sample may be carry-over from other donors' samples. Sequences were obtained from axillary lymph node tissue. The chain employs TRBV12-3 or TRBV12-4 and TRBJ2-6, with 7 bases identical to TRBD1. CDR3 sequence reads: CASSDTQGGANVLTF. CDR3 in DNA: TGTGCCAGCAGCGATACACAGGGGGGGGCCAACGTCCTGACTTTC.